This TCR beta chain emerged from a study of cytomegalovirus exposure and HLA in healthy donors. Study as a whole: A previous analysis identified approximately 110 million unique TCR beta sequences derived from around 200 million T cells. Points from the study as a whole: There was a cluster of highly shared sequence variants that was likely a sequencing artifact. The authors reported that TCR beta sequences could predict HLA-A and HLA-B alleles. These predictions were accurate for most subjects in the first cohort.

Looked up from germline, CDR1 is KGHSH and CDR2 is LQKENI. The CDR3 is 17 amino acids. The junction had 6 bases not matched to a gene; V was cut back by 3 bases and J by 2 bases. A remark on this clone: Its specificity is unknown. Within the sample, other DNA sequences also encode this same CDR3.

The PCR contained 60 Vbeta and 13 Jbeta primers. Libraries were prepared by immunoSEQ multiplex PCR; TCRdb keeps only in-frame clonotypes and omits some of them. The sample lists about 110,000 clones, more than 70% occurring once. The chain couples TRBV18 to TRBJ2-1; 11 bases align to TRBD2. Sequenced sample: PBMCs. The receptor's source is a man aged 18-30 years in good health and CMV-seronegative. Here the CDR3 reads CASSPTLAGGTYNEQFF. Written as DNA, the CDR3 is TGTGCCAGCTCACCGACCCTAGCGGGGGGTACCTACAATGAGCAGTTCTTC.